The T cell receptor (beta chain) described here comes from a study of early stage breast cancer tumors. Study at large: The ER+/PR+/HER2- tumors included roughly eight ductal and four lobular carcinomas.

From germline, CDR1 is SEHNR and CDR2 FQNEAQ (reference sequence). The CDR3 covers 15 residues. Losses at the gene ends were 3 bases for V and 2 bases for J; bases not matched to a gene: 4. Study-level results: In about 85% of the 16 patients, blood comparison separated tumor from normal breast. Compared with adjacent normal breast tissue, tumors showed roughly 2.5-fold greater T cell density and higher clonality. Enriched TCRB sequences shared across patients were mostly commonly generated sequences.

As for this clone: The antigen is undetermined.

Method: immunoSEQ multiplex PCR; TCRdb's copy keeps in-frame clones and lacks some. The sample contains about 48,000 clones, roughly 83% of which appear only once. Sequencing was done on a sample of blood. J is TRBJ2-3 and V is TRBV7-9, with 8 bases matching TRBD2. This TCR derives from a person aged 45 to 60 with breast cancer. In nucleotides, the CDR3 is TGTGCCAGCAGCTTCCGGGAGGGACCCACAGATACGCAGTATTTT. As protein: CASSFREGPTDTQYF. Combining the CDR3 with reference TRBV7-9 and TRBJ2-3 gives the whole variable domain DTGVSQNPRHKITKRGQNVTFRCDPISEHNRLYWYRQTLGQGPEFLTYFQNEAQLEKSRLLSDRFSAERPKGSFSTLEIQRTEQGDSAMYLCASSFREGPTDTQYFGPGTRLTVL.